Sequencing of this TCR beta chain was carried out in a study of regulatory T cells in long-lasting Graves disease. Whole-study results and caveats: Accuracy could have been hurt by small sample size.

This clonotype has just a few counts. Its antigen is unknown. V dropped 6 bases and J dropped 6 bases, with 12 bases sitting between them. The germline gives CDR1 SGHDN, CDR2 FVKESK. This CDR3 has 13 amino acids. The time point was: newly diagnosed GD, antithyroid drugs for less than 3 months. The TCR library was prepared using RNA isolated from PBMCs. CDR3-region Arm-PCR and iRepertoire HTBI primers produced the TCR beta libraries. Via MiXCR, TCRdb re-called the multiplex PCR reads, giving one row per CDR3 protein. The table shows 560,000 or so distinct CDR3 sequences, with approximately 16% occurring only once. The sample was also reused in another study, on T cells in Graves' hyperthyroidism and ophthalmopathy.

The V gene is TRBV14, the J gene TRBJ2-1, with D unresolved. The input for sequencing was peripheral blood mononuclear cells (PBMCs), taken at new diagnosis, from a patient treated with antithyroid drugs. The sequence was collected from a man aged 18 to 29 with Graves disease. The CDR3 region has the DNA TGTGCCAGCAGGAGACTGGGTCTCAATGAGCAGTTCTTC. This translates into CASRRLGLNEQFF. Based on the CDR3 plus reference TRBV14 and TRBJ2-1, the full variable domain is EAGVTQFPSHSVIEKGQTVTLRCDPISGHDNLYWYRRVMGKEIKFLLHFVKESKQDESGMPNNRFLAERTGGTYSTLKVQPAELEDSGVYFCASRRLGLNEQFFGPGTRLTVL.